One sample yielded the 8 T cell receptor beta chains listed below, sequenced in a study of blood T cell repertoires in COVID-19. The data were produced by immunoSEQ multiplex PCR, yet TCRdb's version contains in-frame clones alone and is incomplete. The sample shows approximately 310,000 clones, over 75% of them seen only once. Material for sequencing was peripheral blood. Receptor source: a man aged 50 to 60 with active or convalescent COVID-19.

The V and J genes are TRBV7-2 and TRBJ2-2, with 7 bases identical to TRBD2. The V gene end was trimmed by 2 bases and the J gene end by 6 bases; junction bases not matched to a gene: 15. Germline values: CDR1 SGHTA, CDR2 FQGNSA. The CDR3 length is 18 residues. The CDR3, as DNA: TGTGCCAGCAGCTTAATCCCCGTGGGAGGGAACGGACCCGGGGAGCTGTTTTTT. Encoded protein: CASSLIPVGGNGPGELFF.

The chain recombines TRBV15 with TRBJ1-5; D unclear. The CDR3 sequence is 13 residues long. Germline CDR1 reads LNHNV; CDR2 reads YYDKDF (reference sequence). Trimming removed 0 bases at V and 10 bases at J, with 10 bases between. The CDR3 is CATSRELGEPQHF. CDR3 DNA: TGTGCCACCAGCAGAGAATTGGGAGAACCCCAGCATTTT.

The chain joins TRBV5-6 to TRBJ2-7; a weak D match, TRBD1 (6 bases). Germline values: CDR1 SGHDT, CDR2 YYEEEE. V dropped 3 bases and J dropped 6 bases, with 10 bases sitting between them. The CDR3 is made up of 12 amino acids. The CDR3, as DNA: TGTGCCAGCAGCTACAGGGTTTCCGAGCAGTACTTC. It yields the protein CASSYRVSEQYF.

The CDR3 nucleotides read TGTGCCAGCAGCCAAGTTCCGACTAGTAACGAGCAGTACTTC. This sequence encodes CASSQVPTSNEQYF. The rearrangement uses TRBV3-1 (or the pseudogene TRBV3-2) and TRBJ2-7; TRBD2 is a possible D gene (6 bases). V lost 1 base, J lost 5 bases, and 12 bases lay in between. The CDR3 spans 14 residues. CDR1 and CDR2 from the germline V gene are LGHDT and YNNKEL (reference sequence).

CDR3 DNA sequence: TGCGCCAGCAGCCACTACAAGGGGGTCTTGGGCTATGGCTACACCTTC. Encoded protein: CASSHYKGVLGYGYTF. This chain links TRBV4-3 with TRBJ1-2, with D possibly being TRBD1 (6 bases). Trimming removed 3 bases from V and 4 bases from J, with 18 bases in between. The germline V gene encodes CDR1 LGHNA and CDR2 YSLEER. The CDR3 is made up of 16 amino acids.

The chain links TRBV11-1 to TRBJ1-2; the D is unclear. The CDR3 has 13 amino acids. Trimming took off 2 bases at V and 4 bases at J, with 8 bases between the two ends. The V gene's germline CDR1 is SGHAT and CDR2 FQDESV (reference sequence). CDR3 sequence: CASSLRRSYGYTF. The CDR3 nucleotides read TGTGCCAGCAGCTTACGGCGGAGCTATGGCTACACCTTC. The full variable domain, in which reference TRBV11-1 and TRBJ1-2 provide the parts outside the CDR3, is EAEVAQSPRYKITEKSQAVAFWCDPISGHATLYWYRQILGQGPELLVQFQDESVVDDSQLPKDRFSAERLKGVDSTLKIQPAELGDSAMYLCASSLRRSYGYTFGSGTRLTVV.

This rearrangement joins TRBV19 to TRBJ2-5; perhaps TRBD1 as D (6 bases). The ends were cut back, 4 bases at V and 5 bases at J, with 11 bases in the middle. Germline CDR1 reads LNHDA; CDR2 reads SQIVND (reference sequence). The CDR3 totals 13 residues. The CDR3 sequence is CASSTQGAETQYF. Here the CDR3 DNA reads TGTGCCAGTAGTACACAGGGAGCGGAGACCCAGTACTTC.

The V gene is TRBV7-3, the J gene TRBJ1-2, with 12 nucleotides matching TRBD1. Germline V gives CDR1 SGHTA, CDR2 FQGTGA. V lost 3 bases, J lost 6 bases, and 11 bases stayed unmatched. This CDR3 has 17 residues. Written as DNA, the CDR3 is TGTGCCAGCAGCTTCACCTCGTTGGGACAGGGGGCCGATGGCTACACCTTC. Translation gives CASSFTSLGQGADGYTF.